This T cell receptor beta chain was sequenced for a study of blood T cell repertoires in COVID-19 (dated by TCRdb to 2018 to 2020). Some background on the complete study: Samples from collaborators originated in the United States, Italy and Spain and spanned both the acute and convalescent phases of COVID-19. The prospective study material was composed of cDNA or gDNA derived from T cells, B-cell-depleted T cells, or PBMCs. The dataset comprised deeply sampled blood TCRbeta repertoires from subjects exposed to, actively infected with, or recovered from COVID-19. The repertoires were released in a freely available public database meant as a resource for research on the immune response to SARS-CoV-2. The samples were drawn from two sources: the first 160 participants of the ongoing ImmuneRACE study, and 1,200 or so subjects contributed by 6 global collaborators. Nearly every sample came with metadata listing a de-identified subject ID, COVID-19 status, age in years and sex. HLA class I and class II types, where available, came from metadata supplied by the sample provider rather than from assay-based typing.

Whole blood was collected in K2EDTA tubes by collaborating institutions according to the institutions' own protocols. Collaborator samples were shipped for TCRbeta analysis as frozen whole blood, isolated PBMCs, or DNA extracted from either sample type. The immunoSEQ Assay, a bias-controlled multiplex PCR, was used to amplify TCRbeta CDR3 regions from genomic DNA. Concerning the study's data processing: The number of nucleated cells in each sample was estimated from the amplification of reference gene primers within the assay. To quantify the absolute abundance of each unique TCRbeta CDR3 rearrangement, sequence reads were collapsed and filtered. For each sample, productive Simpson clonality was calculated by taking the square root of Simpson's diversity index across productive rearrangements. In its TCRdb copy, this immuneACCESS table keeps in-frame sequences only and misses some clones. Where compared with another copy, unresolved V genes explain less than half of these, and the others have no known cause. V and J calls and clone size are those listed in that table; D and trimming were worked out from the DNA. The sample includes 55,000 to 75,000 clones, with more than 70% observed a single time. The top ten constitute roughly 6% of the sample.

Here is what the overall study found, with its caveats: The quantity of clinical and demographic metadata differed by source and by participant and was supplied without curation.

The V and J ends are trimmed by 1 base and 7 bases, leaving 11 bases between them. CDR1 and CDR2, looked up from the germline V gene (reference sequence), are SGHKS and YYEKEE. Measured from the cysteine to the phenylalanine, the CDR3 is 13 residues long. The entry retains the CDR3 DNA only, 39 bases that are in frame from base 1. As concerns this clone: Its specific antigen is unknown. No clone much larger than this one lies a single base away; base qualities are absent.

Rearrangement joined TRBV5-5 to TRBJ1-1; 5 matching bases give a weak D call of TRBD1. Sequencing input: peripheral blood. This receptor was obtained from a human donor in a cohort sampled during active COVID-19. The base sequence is TGTGCCAGCAGCTTGTCAGGGTTGGGTGAAGCTTTCTTT. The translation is CASSLSGLGEAFF.